This record concerns one T cell receptor (beta chain) sequence. Its target is not known. The sample comes from a study of T cells in Graves' hyperthyroidism and ophthalmopathy. No ophthalmopathy progression within 18 months constituted stable Graves' hyperthyroidism. Those with hyperthyroidism were 18 to 65 years old, newly diagnosed, and ill for under 2 months. Diagnoses were established using clinical symptoms, serum thyroxine and TRAb, thyroid ultrasound and orbital computed tomography. RNA transcripts served as the template for amplifying TCR beta CDR3 regions. The TCR CDR3 first-round RT-PCR relied on the HTBI primer set. TCRdb fed the multiplex PCR reads into MiXCR, producing one record per CDR3 protein. The sample yields about 420,000 distinct CDR3 sequences, roughly an eighth seen once. Whole-study findings and limits: Ophthalmopathy was predicted by the model a median of about 6.7 months ahead of onset.

Sequenced material: blood. The TCR originated in a woman between 18 and 29 years old with Graves' hyperthyroidism.

As DNA, the CDR3 is TGTGCCAGCATCAGGACAGGGGGAACCGGGGAGCTGTTTTTT. Translating gives CASIRTGGTGELFF. This chain links TRBV7-2 with TRBJ2-2; 10 bases fit TRBD1. The CDR3 spans 14 residues. Germline V gives CDR1 SGHTA, CDR2 FQGNSA. Losses at the gene ends were 7 bases for V and 5 bases for J; bases not matched to a gene: 4.